This T cell receptor (beta chain) was retrieved from a study of blood T cell repertoires in COVID-19. Study context: Sources were T cells, B-cell-depleted T cells, or PBMCs; the material itself was cDNA or gDNA.

Deletions cut 0 bases from V and 0 bases from J, with 10 bases between. The CDR3 extends over 15 amino acids. CDR1 is SGDLS and CDR2 is YYNGEE in the germline V gene. In the study's own analysis: The authors estimated nucleated cell counts from reference gene primer amplification. Libraries were prepared by immunoSEQ multiplex PCR; TCRdb keeps only in-frame clonotypes and omits some of them. V and J calls and clone size follow that table, whereas D and trimming were derived from the DNA. The sample comprises tens of thousands of clones, around 84% of which are singletons, and approximately 15% rests with the top ten.

The origin of this receptor is a man in his sixties or seventies with active COVID-19. V gene TRBV9 combines with J gene TRBJ2-7; maybe TRBD1 (6 bases). Sequenced material: peripheral blood. As DNA, the CDR3 is TGTGCCAGCAGCGTAGCCGGACAGAGCTCCTACGAGCAGTACTTC. Residues: CASSVAGQSSYEQYF.